The following is a T cell receptor (beta chain) sequence with its context. The germline V and J ends were trimmed by 6 bases and 3 bases, with 17 bases remaining between them. Germline V gene lookup returns CDR1 MDHEN and CDR2 SYDVKM. CDR3 length: 15 residues. The data are from a study of blood T cell repertoires in COVID-19. Study at large: Sites in the United States, Italy and Spain provided acute and convalescent COVID-19 samples.

Libraries were prepared by immunoSEQ multiplex PCR; TCRdb keeps only in-frame clonotypes and omits some of them. The repertoire has around 20,000 clones, around nine tenths of them found once; the top ten carry around 10%. Sequenced material: peripheral blood. The chain carries TRBV28 and TRBJ1-2; unclear D gene. The TCR comes from a human donor in a cohort sampled during active COVID-19. CDR3 in DNA: TGTGCCAGCAGAACCCCCAAAGGGAGGCACTATGGCTACACCTTC. Protein product: CASRTPKGRHYGYTF.